These T cell receptor beta chains were read from a single sample in a study of shared clonotypes between healthy human individuals. Profiled with immunoSEQ multiplex PCR; TCRdb holds only in-frame clones, not every one. The sample yields some 300,000 clones, around 67% seen once. The sample was memory CD4+ T cells sorted from blood. The receptors were sampled from a man aged 30 to 45 in good health. The CDR3 runs from the conserved cysteine through the conserved F or W. A D gene is named only where the DNA matches it firmly. The size of a clone is reported for some rows only, either as once, few or many, or as a class for expanded clones.

clone_size d_call cdr3_length j_call v_call cdr3_nt cdr3_aa
- TRBD2 14 TRBJ2-1 TRBV2 TGTGCCAGCACGGCGGGAGGTTCCTACAATGAGCAGTTCTTC CASTAGGSYNEQFF
- - 14 TRBJ2-7 TRBV28 TGTGCCAGCAGCCGCCCGATTGGGGTATCTGAGCAGTACTTC CASSRPIGVSEQYF
- - 14 TRBJ1-1 TRBV11-2 TGTGCCAGCCTCCCGCCAAGGGGGAGGACTGAAGCTTTCTTT CASLPPRGRTEAFF
once - 13 TRBJ1-3 TRBV30 TGTGCCTGGAACAACGAGATTTCAAACACCATATATTTT CAWNNEISNTIYF
few TRBD1 13 TRBJ1-2 TRBV2 TGTGCCAGCAGTACCGACAGGGTTGTAGGCTACACCTTC CASSTDRVVGYTF
- TRBD1 15 TRBJ2-7 TRBV10-3 TGTGCCATCAGTGGGCTCGGGACAGGGGTCTACGAGCAGTACTTC CAISGLGTGVYEQYF
- - 16 TRBJ1-3 TRBV28 TGTGCCAGCAGTTTATCAGGGCCCGAGACTGGAAACACCATATATTTT CASSLSGPETGNTIYF
- - 12 TRBJ1-4 TRBV29-1 TGCAGCGGAACGGACGGTTATGAAAAACTGTTTTTT CSGTDGYEKLFF
- TRBD2 17 TRBJ2-3 TRBV6-1 TGTGCCAGCAGTGAAGGTAGACTAGCGGGCAGCACAGGTACGCAGTATTTT CASSEGRLAGSTGTQYF
- TRBD2 20 TRBJ2-1 TRBV10-3 TGTGCCATCAGTGAGCGGGACTATCGAAGCAAATTGAGCTCCTACAATGAGCAGTTCTTC CAISERDYRSKLSSYNEQFF
- - 13 TRBJ1-6 TRBV11-2 TGTGCCAGCAGCCCGAGTGGGGGGTCACCCCTCCACTTT CASSPSGGSPLHF
- TRBD1 16 TRBJ1-1 TRBV29-1 TGCAGCGTTGGGGGAGGGACAGGGGTGAGTAACACTGAAGCTTTCTTT CSVGGGTGVSNTEAFF
- TRBD1 14 TRBJ1-2 TRBV6-5 TGTGCCAGCAGAGGACAGGGGACCAACTATGGCTACACCTTC CASRGQGTNYGYTF
- - 11 TRBJ1-2 TRBV6-6 TGTGCCAGCGAGGGCCCCTATGGCTACACCTTC CASEGPYGYTF
many - 14 TRBJ1-3 TRBV27 TGTGCCAGCAAAGAGGCCCTCTCTGGAAACACCATATATTTT CASKEALSGNTIYF
- TRBD2 15 TRBJ2-5 TRBV19 TGTGCCAGTAGTCAACTAGCGGGACCCCTTGGGACCCAGTACTTC CASSQLAGPLGTQYF
- TRBD1 14 TRBJ1-1 TRBV14 TGTGCCAGCAGCCAAGAACAGGGGGCAACTGAAGCTTTCTTT CASSQEQGATEAFF
- - 15 TRBJ1-4 TRBV18 TGTGCCAGCTCACCGTCACAGGGAACTAATGAAAAACTGTTTTTT CASSPSQGTNEKLFF
- - 14 TRBJ1-1 TRBV5-1 TGCGCCAGCAGCCGCGGGACACAGAACACTGAAGCTTTCTTT CASSRGTQNTEAFF
- - 12 TRBJ2-3 TRBV5-6 TGTGCCAGCAGATTAAACACAGATACGCAGTATTTT CASRLNTDTQYF
- - 14 TRBJ1-2 TRBV14 TGTGCCAGCAGCCAAGCCAGGGGCGGGGATGGCTACACCTTC CASSQARGGDGYTF
- - 13 TRBJ1-1 TRBV7-9 TGTGCCAGCAGCTGGGGACGGAACACTGAAGCTTTCTTT CASSWGRNTEAFF
- - 17 TRBJ2-7 TRBV27 TGTGCCAGCAGCCTAGGTTGGCGGGGCACAGGGAAATACGAGCAGTACTTC CASSLGWRGTGKYEQYF
few - 16 TRBJ2-7 TRBV11-2 TGTGCCAGCAGCGGTCCGGGAGTCGATAGCTCCTACGAGCAGTACTTC CASSGPGVDSSYEQYF
- TRBD1 14 TRBJ2-7 TRBV27 TGTGCCAGCAGTTTATCGACAGGGGACTACGAGCAGTACTTC CASSLSTGDYEQYF
- - 15 TRBJ2-3 TRBV10-3 TGTGCCATCAGTGAGTCGAAGCGACGCACAGATACGCAGTATTTT CAISESKRRTDTQYF
- TRBD1 16 TRBJ2-5 TRBV5-1 TGCGCCAGCAGCCCGGTTCCGACAGGGATTCAAGAGACCCAGTACTTC CASSPVPTGIQETQYF
- TRBD2 17 TRBJ2-2 TRBV7-8 TGTGCCAGCAGCCCCCGGACTAGCGGAGGCGGCACCGGGGAGCTGTTTTTT CASSPRTSGGGTGELFF
- TRBD2 18 TRBJ2-1 TRBV27 TGTGCCAGCAGTTTATCCCGGGTACTAGCGGGGAGATACAATGAGCAGTTCTTC CASSLSRVLAGRYNEQFF
once TRBD2 17 TRBJ2-7 TRBV5-1 TGCGCCAGCAGCCCCGGGCTAGCGGGGCTAGGGTCCCACGAGCAGTACTTC CASSPGLAGLGSHEQYF
- - 12 TRBJ1-5 TRBV7-2 TGTGCCAGCAGCTTCCGGAATCAGCCCCAGCATTTT CASSFRNQPQHF
once - 16 TRBJ1-2 TRBV5-4 TGTGCCAGCAGCTTGGCCGGGCAGGGAGGGCCTGATGGCTACACCTTC CASSLAGQGGPDGYTF
once - 13 TRBJ1-1 TRBV5-5 TGTGCCAGCACCGAGGGGTGGGACGCTGAAGCTTTCTTT CASTEGWDAEAFF
- - 13 TRBJ2-5 TRBV6-1 TGTGCCAGCAGTGCCCCCATGAGAGAGACCCAGTACTTC CASSAPMRETQYF